This TCR beta chain was retrieved from a study of T cell repertoires in cytomegalovirus infection. CDR1 and CDR2 (germline): SGHAT, FQNNGV. CDR3 length equals 15 residues. V was shortened by 0 bases and J by 5 bases, with 12 bases between the two germline ends. TCRdb called the reads again in MiXCR, with one record for every CDR3 protein. In the table there are about 890,000 distinct CDR3 sequences, roughly 30% of which are singletons. This clonotype was seen more than once but under ten times. Its antigen is unknown. The sequences come from cultured CD8+ T cells from PBMCs, collected from culture after CMV antigen stimulation. The chain couples TRBV11-2 to TRBJ2-3, with D tentatively TRBD2 (5 bases). The TCR sequence derives from a human donor in good health (CMV status not recorded). Some clones in this sample may be carry-over from other donors' samples. The CDR3 is CASSLEGRGQDTQYF. The CDR3 DNA reads as TGTGCCAGCAGCTTAGAGGGAAGAGGGCAAGATACGCAGTATTTT.